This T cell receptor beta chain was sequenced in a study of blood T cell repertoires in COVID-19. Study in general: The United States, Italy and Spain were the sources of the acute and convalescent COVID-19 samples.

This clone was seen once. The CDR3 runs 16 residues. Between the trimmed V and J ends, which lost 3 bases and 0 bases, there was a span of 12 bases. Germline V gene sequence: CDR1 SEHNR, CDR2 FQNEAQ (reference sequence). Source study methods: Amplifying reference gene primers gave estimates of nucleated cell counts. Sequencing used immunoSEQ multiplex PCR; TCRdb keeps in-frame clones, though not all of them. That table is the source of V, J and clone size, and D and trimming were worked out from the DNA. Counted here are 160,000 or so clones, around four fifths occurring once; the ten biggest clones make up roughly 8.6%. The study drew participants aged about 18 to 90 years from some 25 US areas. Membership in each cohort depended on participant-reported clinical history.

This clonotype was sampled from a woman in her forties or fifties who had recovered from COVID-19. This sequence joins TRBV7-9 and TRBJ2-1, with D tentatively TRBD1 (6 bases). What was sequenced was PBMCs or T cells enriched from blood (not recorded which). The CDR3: CASSFTGYSSYNEQFF. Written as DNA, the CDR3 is TGTGCCAGCAGCTTCACAGGGTATAGCTCCTACAATGAGCAGTTCTTC.